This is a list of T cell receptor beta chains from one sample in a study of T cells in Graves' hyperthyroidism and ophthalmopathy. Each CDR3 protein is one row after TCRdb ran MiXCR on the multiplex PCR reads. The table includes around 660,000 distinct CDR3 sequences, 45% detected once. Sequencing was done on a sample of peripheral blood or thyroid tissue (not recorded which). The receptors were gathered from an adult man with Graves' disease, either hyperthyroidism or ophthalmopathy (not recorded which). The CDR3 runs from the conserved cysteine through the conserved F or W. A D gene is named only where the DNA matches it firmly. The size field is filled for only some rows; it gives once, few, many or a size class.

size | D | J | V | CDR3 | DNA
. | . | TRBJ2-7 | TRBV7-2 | CASSGSDGYEQYF | TGTGCCAGCAGCGGATCGGACGGCTACGAGCAGTACTTC
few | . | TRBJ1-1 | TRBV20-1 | CSATPFGHAFF | TGCAGTGCTACGCCCTTTGGCCATGCTTTCTTT
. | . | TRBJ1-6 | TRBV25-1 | CASSLGTRGNSPLHF | TGTGCCAGCAGTCTAGGGACAAGGGGAAATTCACCCCTCCACTTT
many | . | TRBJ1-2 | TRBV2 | CASSEGGWDTNYGYTF | TGTGCCAGCAGTGAAGGGGGCTGGGACACTAACTATGGCTACACCTTC
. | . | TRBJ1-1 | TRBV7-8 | CASSLKPGPGAFF | TGTGCCAGCAGCTTAAAGCCAGGGCCGGGCGCTTTCTTT
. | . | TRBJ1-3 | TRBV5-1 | CASSMAGDGNTIYF | TGCGCCAGCAGCATGGCGGGGGATGGAAACACCATATATTTT
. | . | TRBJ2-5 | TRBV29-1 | CSVVRYRLNTDTQYF | TGCAGCGTCGTGAGGTACAGGCTAAACACAGATACGCAGTACTTC
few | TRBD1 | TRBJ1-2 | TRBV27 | CASSSSYRGGYTF | TGTGCCAGCAGTTCTTCTTACAGGGGGGGCTACACCTTC
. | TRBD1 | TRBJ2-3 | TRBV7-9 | CASSLAGQGSTDTQYF | TGTGCCAGCAGCTTAGCTGGACAGGGGAGCACAGATACGCAGTATTTT
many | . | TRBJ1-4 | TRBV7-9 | CASSSTPVNEKLFF | TGTGCCAGCAGCTCGACCCCGGTGAATGAAAAACTGTTTTTT
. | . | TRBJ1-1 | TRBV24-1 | CATSSAGLAEAFF | TGTGCCACCAGTTCAGCGGGGCTCGCTGAAGCTTTCTTT
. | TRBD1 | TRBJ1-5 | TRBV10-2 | CASSPPTGPGQPQHF | TGCGCCAGCAGCCCCCCGACAGGGCCCGGACAGCCCCAGCATTTT
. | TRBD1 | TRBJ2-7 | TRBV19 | CASSIVGRGRREQYF | TGTGCCAGTAGTATAGTGGGCAGGGGGCGCCGTGAGCAGTACTTC
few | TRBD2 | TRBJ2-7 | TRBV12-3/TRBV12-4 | CASTFGREAPYEQYF | TGTGCCAGCACCTTCGGGCGGGAGGCGCCCTACGAGCAGTACTTC
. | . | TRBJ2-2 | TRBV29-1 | CSVNRDGGVGELFF | TGCAGCGTGAACAGGGACGGAGGTGTCGGGGAGCTGTTTTTT
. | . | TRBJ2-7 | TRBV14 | CASSSSRGRGSSYEQYF | TGTGCCAGCAGCTCATCCAGGGGGCGCGGGAGCTCCTACGAGCAGTACTTC
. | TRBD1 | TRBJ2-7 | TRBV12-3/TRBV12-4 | CASSQRSRGPLNEQYF | TGTGCCAGCAGCCAAAGGTCGAGGGGGCCATTGAACGAGCAGTACTTC
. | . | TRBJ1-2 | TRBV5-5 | CASSLVWGYYGYTF | TGTGCCAGCAGCTTGGTTTGGGGGTACTATGGCTACACCTTC
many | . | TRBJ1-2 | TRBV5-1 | CASSSFGRGGYTF | TGCGCCAGCAGCTCGTTTGGGAGAGGTGGCTACACCTTC
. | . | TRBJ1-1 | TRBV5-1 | CASSLDPEGKAFF | TGCGCCAGCAGCTTGGACCCCGAAGGTAAAGCTTTCTTT
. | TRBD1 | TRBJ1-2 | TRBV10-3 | CASNLGGSQGHGYTF | TGTGCCAGCAACCTAGGGGGCTCTCAAGGGCATGGCTACACCTTC
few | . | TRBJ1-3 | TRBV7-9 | CASSLMEEGNTIYF | TGTGCCAGCAGCTTAATGGAGGAGGGAAACACCATATATTTT
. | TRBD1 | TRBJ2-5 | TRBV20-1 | CSAHGQDRVYF | TGCAGTGCCCACGGACAGGACAGGGTGTACTTC
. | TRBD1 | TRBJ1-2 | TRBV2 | CASSENTGTGTNYGYTF | TGTGCCAGCAGTGAGAACACCGGGACAGGGACTAACTATGGCTACACCTTC
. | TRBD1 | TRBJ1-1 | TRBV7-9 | CASSSDRTYRVQAFF | TGTGCCAGCAGCTCGGACAGGACCTACCGAGTTCAGGCTTTCTTT
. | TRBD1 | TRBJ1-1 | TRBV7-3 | CAGSTTGGGEAFF | TGTGCCGGCAGCACCACAGGGGGCGGTGAAGCTTTCTTT
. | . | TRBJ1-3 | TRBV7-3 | CASSQLRDTGNTIYF | TGTGCCAGCAGCCAACTTCGGGACACTGGAAACACCATATATTTT
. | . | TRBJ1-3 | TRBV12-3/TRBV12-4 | CASSLWKSSGNTIYF | TGTGCCAGCAGTTTGTGGAAATCCTCTGGAAACACCATATATTTT
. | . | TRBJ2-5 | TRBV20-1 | CSEDLYQETQYF | TGCAGTGAAGACCTGTACCAAGAGACCCAGTACTTC
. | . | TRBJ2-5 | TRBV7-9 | CASSQVAAAGGTQYF | TGTGCCAGCAGCCAAGTTGCAGCGGCGGGCGGGACCCAGTACTTC
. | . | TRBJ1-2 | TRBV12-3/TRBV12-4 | CASSLSQSRRGYTF | TGTGCCAGCAGTTTATCCCAGTCCCGGCGGGGCTACACCTTC
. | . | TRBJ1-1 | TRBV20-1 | CSEEGGWTRSGTEAFF | TGCAGTGAAGAAGGGGGGTGGACCCGGAGTGGCACTGAAGCTTTCTTT
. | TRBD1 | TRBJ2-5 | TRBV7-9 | CASSWGQKETQYF | TGTGCCAGCAGCTGGGGACAGAAAGAGACCCAGTACTTC
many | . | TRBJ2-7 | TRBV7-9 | CASSLAVEAYEQYF | TGTGCCAGCAGCTTAGCTGTGGAGGCCTACGAGCAGTACTTC
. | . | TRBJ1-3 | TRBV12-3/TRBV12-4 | CASSPARAAGYTIYF | TGTGCCAGCAGTCCAGCACGGGCCGCGGGGTACACCATATATTTT
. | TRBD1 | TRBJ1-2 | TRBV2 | CASSEYRDRGVYGYTF | TGTGCCAGCAGCGAATACCGGGACAGGGGCGTCTATGGCTACACCTTC
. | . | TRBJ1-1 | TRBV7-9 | CASSLGPGELETEAFF | TGTGCCAGCAGTTTAGGCCCGGGAGAACTGGAGACTGAAGCTTTCTTT
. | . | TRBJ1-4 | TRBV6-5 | CASSSRARASTNEKLFF | TGTGCCAGCAGTTCCAGGGCACGGGCGTCAACTAATGAAAAACTGTTTTTT
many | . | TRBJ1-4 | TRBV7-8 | CASGASNEKLFF | TGTGCCAGCGGGGCGTCTAATGAAAAACTGTTTTTT